The 3 T cell receptor beta chains given below trace back to one sample, sequenced in a study of cytotoxic CD8 clonotypes in ibrutinib-treated CLL. The repertoire was sequenced with immunoSEQ multiplex PCR; TCRdb's copy has only in-frame clones and lacks some. The profile covers fewer than 100,000 clones, with about 86% appearing a single time and roughly 5.4% taken by the ten largest. The sequenced sample was PBMCs, obtained before ibrutinib treatment. All receptors come from a human donor with chronic lymphocytic leukemia.

The J gene is TRBJ2-7, the V gene TRBV19, with unresolved D. This CDR3 is built from 14 residues. V lost 4 bases, J lost 2 bases, and 12 bases lay in between. Germline CDR1 reads LNHDA; CDR2 reads SQIVND (reference sequence). CDR3 loop: CASSTRVRPYEQYF. The CDR3 coding sequence is TGTGCCAGTAGTACCCGGGTCCGCCCCTACGAGCAGTACTTC.

The genes are TRBV9 and TRBJ2-6; D possibly corresponds to TRBD2 (6 bases). V lost 5 bases and J 1 base, leaving 19 bases between the germline ends. This CDR3 is built from 18 residues. Germline-derived CDR1 and CDR2 are SGDLS and YYNGEE. DNA of the CDR3: TGTGCCAGCAGTAAAACCGGGACTCCAGGATCTGGGGCCAACGTCCTGACTTTC. Residues: CASSKTGTPGSGANVLTF.

The V gene is TRBV19, the J gene TRBJ2-3, with 7 bases that match TRBD2. The CDR3 runs to 16 residues. Unmatched junction bases numbered 4, after V lost 1 base and J lost 0 bases. Germline lookup yields CDR1 LNHDA and CDR2 SQIVND (reference sequence). CDR3 in amino acids: CASSIGDYSSTDTQYF. DNA of the CDR3: TGTGCCAGTAGTATAGGGGACTATTCAAGCACAGATACGCAGTATTTT.